This TCR beta chain comes out of a study of cytomegalovirus exposure and HLA in healthy donors. Findings and limits, study-wide: In a later analysis, common viral pathogens appeared linked to several of the most significant clusters. Associated with HLA alleles at 0.05 false discovery rate in a later analysis were some 16,000 TCR beta sequences.

Germline V CDR1 and CDR2: SEHNR, FQNEAQ (reference sequence). This CDR3 has 12 residues. V dropped 2 bases and J dropped 8 bases, with 9 bases sitting between them. PCR primers comprised 60 Vbeta and 13 Jbeta primers. Original analysis: Unique TCR beta chains numbered roughly 80 million in a later analysis, with around 10 million shared. The repertoire was sequenced with immunoSEQ multiplex PCR; TCRdb's copy has only in-frame clones and lacks some. The DNA gave D and trimming, while V, J and clone size come from that table. This table holds about 200,000 clones, roughly 80% found once. Concerning this clone itself: What it binds is unknown.

The chain links TRBV7-9 to TRBJ1-1; D is perhaps TRBD1 (6 bases). The TCR originated in a girl aged 2-9 years in good health and CMV-seronegative. Sequencing was performed on PBMCs. The chain's CDR3 is CASSLTGLEAFF. The CDR3 DNA reads as TGTGCCAGCAGCTTAACAGGGCTCGAAGCTTTCTTT.